This T cell receptor (beta chain) was captured in a study of response to subunit inactivated influenza vaccine. CDR1 and CDR2 from the germline V gene are MDHEN and SYDVKM. J lost 5 bases, V lost 7 bases, and 4 bases had no gene match. CDR3 size: 13 residues. Each CDR3 protein gets one entry after TCRdb re-called the RT-PCR reads with MiXCR. This table holds roughly 460,000 distinct CDR3 sequences, roughly 11% found once. This material consisted of PBMCs from blood, taken 35 to 45 days after vaccination. The receptor was derived from a man between 45 and 60 years old who received an inactivated influenza vaccine. V is TRBV28 and J is TRBJ2-5, with TRBD2 matching 10 bases. The CDR3 DNA sequence: TGTGCCAGCACTGGACTAGCGGAGGAGACCCAGTACTTC. It encodes CASTGLAEETQYF.